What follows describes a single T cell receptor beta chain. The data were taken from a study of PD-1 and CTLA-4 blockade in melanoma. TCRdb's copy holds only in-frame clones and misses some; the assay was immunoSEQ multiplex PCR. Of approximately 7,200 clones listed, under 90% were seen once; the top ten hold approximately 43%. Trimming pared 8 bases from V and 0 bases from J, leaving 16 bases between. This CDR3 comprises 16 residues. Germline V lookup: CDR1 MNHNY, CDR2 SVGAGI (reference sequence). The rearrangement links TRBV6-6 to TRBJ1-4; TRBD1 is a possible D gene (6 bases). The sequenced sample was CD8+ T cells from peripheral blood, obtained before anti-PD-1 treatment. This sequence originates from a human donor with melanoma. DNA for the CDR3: TGTGCCAGCTGCGACAGGAGATCTGCAACTAATGAAAAACTGTTTTTT. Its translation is CASCDRRSATNEKLFF.